This T cell receptor (beta chain) originates from a study of blood T cell repertoires in COVID-19. The CDR3 loop spans 12 amino acids. The germline gives CDR1 LGHDT, CDR2 YNNKEL (reference sequence). Trimming pared 4 bases from V and 7 bases from J, leaving 9 bases between. The table came from immunoSEQ multiplex PCR; TCRdb's copy has only in-frame clones and leaves some out. The sample records fewer than 250,000 clones, approximately 85% being singletons. J is TRBJ2-3 and V is TRBV3-1 (or the pseudogene TRBV3-2); D unclear. The sequenced sample consisted of peripheral blood. The sequence was collected from an older woman with acute or convalescent COVID-19. The CDR3 sequence is CASSLFPHTQYF. Here the CDR3 DNA reads TGTGCCAGCAGCCTATTCCCCCATACGCAGTATTTT.